Listed here are 18 T cell receptor beta chains from one sample, sequenced in a study of T cells after yellow fever vaccination. TCRdb recomputed calls from the 5' RACE reads with MiXCR, one row per CDR3 protein. The data hold 300,000 to 400,000 distinct CDR3 sequences, with 8.7% observed a single time. The sequencing used PBMCs, collected on the day of the first yellow fever vaccination. These receptors were taken from a man between 18 and 29 years old who received the YFV17D yellow fever vaccine.

The V and J genes are TRBV3-1 and TRBJ1-4; D unclear. With 4 bases removed from V and 7 bases from J, the gap between germline ends came to 13 bases. CDR1 is LGHDT and CDR2 is YNNKEL in the germline V gene (reference sequence). This CDR3 comprises 14 residues. CDR3: CASSPYLGGEKLFF. The CDR3 nucleotides read TGTGCCAGCAGCCCGTACTTGGGAGGTGAAAAACTGTTTTTT.

Only a few counts were recorded for this clonotype. The chain combines TRBV20-1 with TRBJ2-5, with 8 nucleotides matching TRBD1. The CDR3 extends over 15 amino acids. In germline, CDR1 is DFQATT, CDR2 SNEGSKA (reference sequence). J lost 4 bases, V lost 3 bases, and 10 bases had no gene match. As DNA, the CDR3 is TGCAGTGCTAGCGGGCAGGGGGCCGGTCGAGAGACCCAGTACTTC. Amino acids: CSASGQGAGRETQYF.

The chain has TRBV7-9 and TRBJ2-7; 10 nucleotides line up with TRBD1. Per the germline V gene, CDR1 is SEHNR and CDR2 is FQNEAQ (reference sequence). The junction had 2 bases not matched to a gene; V was cut back by 1 base and J by 2 bases. CDR3 length: 15 residues. The CDR3 is CASSLGDRGTYEQYF. The CDR3 DNA follows: TGTGCCAGCAGCTTAGGGGACAGGGGAACCTACGAGCAGTACTTC. Using reference TRBV7-9 and TRBJ2-7 for the parts outside the CDR3, the full variable domain is DTGVSQNPRHKITKRGQNVTFRCDPISEHNRLYWYRQTLGQGPEFLTYFQNEAQLEKSRLLSDRFSAERPKGSFSTLEIQRTEQGDSAMYLCASSLGDRGTYEQYFGPGTRLTVT.

This clonotype was seen only a few times. The chain is built from TRBV6-2 or TRBV6-3 and TRBJ1-5, with unresolved D. The V gene's germline CDR1 is MNHEY and CDR2 SVGEGT. CDR3 length equals 14 residues. Deletions cut 1 base from V and 9 bases from J, with 13 bases between. The CDR3 protein is CASSYFGGEGPQHF. The CDR3 DNA reads as TGTGCCAGCAGTTACTTTGGCGGCGAGGGGCCCCAGCATTTT.

J is TRBJ1-2 and V is TRBV5-1; TRBD1 matches at 9 bases. The ends lost 2 bases at V and 6 bases at J; junction bases unmatched: 11. Germline V gene lookup returns CDR1 SGHRS and CDR2 YFSETQ. This CDR3 has 16 residues. In DNA, the CDR3 is TGCGCCAGCAGCTTTCCGGGGGACAGGGTAACGGATGGCTACACCTTC. Translated, it gives CASSFPGDRVTDGYTF.

This clonotype was seen more than once but under ten times. The chain couples TRBV7-9 to TRBJ1-6, with 12 bases matching TRBD1. Germline assignment: CDR1 SEHNR and CDR2 FQNEAQ (reference sequence). The CDR3 spans 14 residues. The ends lost 8 bases at V and 6 bases at J; junction bases unmatched: 2. CDR3 sequence: CASAGQGANSPLHF. In DNA, the CDR3 is TGTGCCAGCGCGGGACAGGGGGCTAATTCACCCCTCCACTTT.

This clonotype was picked up a small number of times. This chain connects TRBV12-3 or TRBV12-4 to TRBJ1-6; tentatively, D is TRBD1 (6 bases). V shed 6 bases and J shed 7 bases, with 13 bases lying between them. The CDR3 runs to 14 residues. The CDR3 DNA reads as TGTGCCAGCAGACCCCAGGGGAGGAATTCACCCCTCCACTTT. This gives the protein CASRPQGRNSPLHF.

Many counts were recorded for this clonotype. V usage is TRBV9 and J usage is TRBJ2-1, with 8 positions matching TRBD1. The germline V gene has CDR1 SGDLS and CDR2 YYNGEE. The CDR3 is made up of 14 amino acids. V was clipped by 3 bases and J by 6 bases; unmatched bases: 5. CDR3 coding DNA: TGTGCCAGCAGCGCCGGGACAGGTCGCAATGAGCAGTTCTTC. Protein sequence: CASSAGTGRNEQFF.

Many counts were recorded for this clonotype. The chain joins TRBV29-1 to TRBJ2-3, with D hard to call. Trimming cost V 6 bases and J 4 bases, with 8 bases left between them. The germline V gene has CDR1 SQVTM and CDR2 ANQGSEA. The CDR3 has 11 amino acids. CDR3 nucleotides: TGCAGCGTCCTCACAGCAGATACGCAGTATTTT. It specifies CSVLTADTQYF.

The chain has TRBV7-2 and TRBJ2-1; D is ambiguous. Germline-derived CDR1 and CDR2 are SGHTA and FQGNSA. This CDR3 contains 14 residues. V was clipped by 11 bases and J by 2 bases, with 16 bases between them. CDR3 in DNA: TGTGCCCTTCGGTGGGTCGACCCCTACAATGAGCAGTTCTTC. It specifies CALRWVDPYNEQFF. Combining the CDR3 with reference TRBV7-2 and TRBJ2-1 gives the whole variable domain GAGVSQSPSNKVTEKGKDVELRCDPISGHTALYWYRQSLGQGLEFLIYFQGNSAPDKSGLPSDRFSAERTGGSVSTLTIQRTQQEDSAVYLCALRWVDPYNEQFFGPGTRLTVL.

V usage is TRBV20-1 and J usage is TRBJ2-7; either TRBD1 or TRBD2 may fit D (5 bases each). CDR3 size: 14 residues. From germline, CDR1 is DFQATT and CDR2 SNEGSKA (reference sequence). The germline V and J ends were trimmed by 2 bases and 2 bases, with 13 bases remaining between them. CDR3 DNA sequence: TGCAGTGCTAGACGGATGGGGGTGGCCTACGAGCAGTACTTC. Its translation: CSARRMGVAYEQYF.

The chain uses TRBV5-1 and TRBJ1-6, with TRBD1 matching over 11 bases. CDR3 length equals 16 residues. In germline, CDR1 is SGHRS, CDR2 YFSETQ. J gave up 6 bases and V 5 bases, and 7 bases lay outside the gene matches. The CDR3 loop is CASSRGQGVSNSPLHF. The CDR3 bases are TGCGCCAGCAGTCGGGGACAGGGGGTGTCTAATTCACCCCTCCACTTT.

This clonotype was counted ten times or more. The chain employs TRBV5-1 and TRBJ2-2; D not resolved. V lost 5 bases and J 7 bases, leaving 12 bases between the germline ends. The CDR3 loop spans 13 amino acids. Germline CDR1 and CDR2: SGHRS and YFSETQ. The CDR3 region has the DNA TGCGCCAGCAGGGGCCCCGAGGACGGGGAGCTGTTTTTT. Residues: CASRGPEDGELFF. Looking up the rest from reference TRBV5-1 and TRBJ2-2 gives the full variable domain: KAGVTQTPRYLIKTRGQQVTLSCSPISGHRSVSWYQQTPGQGLQFLFEYFSETQRNKGNFPGRFSGRQFSNSRSEMNVSTLELGDSALYLCASRGPEDGELFFGEGSRLTVL.

This clonotype was picked up a small number of times. This rearrangement joins TRBV12-3 or TRBV12-4 to TRBJ1-1; D uncertain. The CDR3 is 14 residues long. Trimming pared 10 bases from V and 0 bases from J, leaving 15 bases between. CDR3 in DNA: TGTGCCATTCGGCGCGGAGAGGTGAACACTGAAGCTTTCTTT. It yields the protein CAIRRGEVNTEAFF.

A few counts support this clonotype. The chain is built from TRBV7-3 and TRBJ2-6; D is perhaps TRBD2 (7 bases). The CDR3 is made up of 18 amino acids. The V gene's germline CDR1 is SGHTA and CDR2 FQGTGA. The V gene lost 1 base and the J gene lost 0 bases, with 13 bases spanning the gap. CDR3 coding DNA: TGTGCCAGCAGCTTAAGCGGGGGCGGCATCTCTGGGGCCAACGTCCTGACTTTC. Encoded protein: CASSLSGGGISGANVLTF.

This clonotype was counted a few times. The rearrangement uses TRBV7-9 and TRBJ1-2; D not resolved. The CDR3 totals 14 residues. Germline V CDR1 and CDR2: SEHNR, FQNEAQ (reference sequence). V lost 0 bases, J lost 4 bases, and 9 bases lay in between. CDR3 sequence: CASSLAGIGYGYTF. The CDR3 coding sequence is TGTGCCAGCAGCTTAGCAGGGATCGGCTATGGCTACACCTTC.

In this sample, this clonotype turned up a few times. The chain carries TRBV3-1 and TRBJ2-3; 10 bases are shared with TRBD1. After removal of 4 bases from V and 6 bases from J, the junction contained 13 bases not matched to a gene. Germline lookup yields CDR1 LGHDT and CDR2 YNNKEL (reference sequence). The CDR3 covers 17 residues. Here the CDR3 DNA reads TGTGCCAGCAGCCGAACGCAGGTTGACAGGGGGCGGGATACGCAGTATTTT. Translation: CASSRTQVDRGRDTQYF.

This clonotype appeared a few times. The J gene is TRBJ2-1, the V gene TRBV12-3 or TRBV12-4; D may correspond to TRBD1 or TRBD2 (5 bases each). The CDR3 consists of 15 residues. Trimming stripped 3 bases from V and 6 bases from J, with 15 bases between. The chain's CDR3 is CASSFGRPGRNEQFF. In DNA form, the CDR3 reads TGTGCCAGCAGTTTCGGGCGCCCGGGGCGCAATGAGCAGTTCTTC.